A selection of T cell receptor beta chains follows, all from one sample in a study of follicular helper T cells after annual influenza vaccination. TCRdb's table, derived via immunoSEQ multiplex PCR, lists solely in-frame clones and lacks some. The sample includes 4,300 or so clones, roughly 82% of them seen just once. This specimen was CXCR5+ CD38- circulating T follicular helper cells from blood, taken 7 days after influenza vaccination. The receptors were gathered from an adult who received the influenza vaccine. CDR3s include the opening cysteine and the closing phenylalanine or tryptophan. A D gene is named only where the DNA matches it firmly. Clone size is given for some rows only: seen once, a few or many times, or a class if the clone is expanded.

TRBD1	few	TRBV4-3	TRBJ2-7	CASSRRWDRGDEQYF	TGCGCCAGCAGCCGCCGTTGGGACAGGGGGGACGAGCAGTACTTC
TRBD1	NA	TRBV6-1	TRBJ2-1	CASSRTGGGNEQFF	TGTGCCAGCAGTCGGACAGGGGGAGGCAATGAGCAGTTCTTC
TRBD1	NA	TRBV5-1	TRBJ1-1	CASRTDRGGGTEAFF	TGCGCCAGCAGGACGGACAGGGGGGGAGGCACTGAAGCTTTCTTT
NA	NA	TRBV4-3	TRBJ2-3	CASSQDGSMDTQYF	TGCGCCAGCAGCCAAGATGGGAGCATGGATACGCAGTATTTT
NA	NA	TRBV19	TRBJ1-1	CASSIFGTENTEAFF	TGTGCCAGTAGTATCTTCGGGACGGAGAACACTGAAGCTTTCTTT
TRBD1	NA	TRBV7-2	TRBJ1-3	CASSSQQGPGNTIYF	TGTGCCAGCAGCTCACAACAGGGGCCTGGAAACACCATATATTTT
NA	once	TRBV5-1	TRBJ2-3	CASSAYSSTDTQYF	TGCGCCAGCTCCGCATACTCTAGCACAGATACGCAGTATTTT
TRBD2	NA	TRBV7-2	TRBJ2-3	CASSSLAGGGSRDTQYF	TGTGCCAGCAGCTCCCTAGCGGGGGGGGGTAGCAGGGATACGCAGTATTTT
NA	NA	TRBV19	TRBJ2-2	CASSISVAGTGELFF	TGTGCCAGTAGTATAAGCGTGGCGGGCACCGGGGAGCTGTTTTTT
TRBD2	NA	TRBV11-2	TRBJ2-1	CASSRTSGTYNEQFF	TGTGCCAGCAGCCGGACTAGCGGCACCTACAATGAGCAGTTCTTC
NA	NA	TRBV5-1	TRBJ2-3	CASSSTRTSTDTQYF	TGCGCCAGCAGCTCGACTAGGACGAGCACAGATACGCAGTATTTT
NA	NA	TRBV4-1	TRBJ1-1	CASSQLVGRVKTEAFF	TGCGCCAGCAGCCAGCTCGTGGGCAGGGTGAAGACTGAAGCTTTCTTT
TRBD1	NA	TRBV10-3	TRBJ2-2	CAISGGQGATTGELFF	TGTGCCATCAGCGGCGGCCAGGGGGCTACCACCGGGGAGCTGTTTTTT
TRBD2	NA	TRBV5-1	TRBJ2-2	CASSETSGGVTGELFF	TGCGCCAGCAGCGAAACTAGCGGGGGTGTCACCGGGGAGCTGTTTTTT
TRBD1	NA	TRBV7-2	TRBJ1-4	CASSLGMDRVGEKLFF	TGTGCCAGCAGCTTAGGGATGGACAGGGTAGGAGAAAAACTGTTTTTT
NA	NA	TRBV5-5	TRBJ2-5	CASSSSGFERETQYF	TGTGCCAGCAGCTCCTCAGGGTTTGAAAGGGAGACCCAGTACTTC
NA	NA	TRBV28	TRBJ1-1	CASRRRQRENTEAFF	TGTGCCAGCAGAAGACGACAGCGTGAGAACACTGAAGCTTTCTTT
TRBD1	once	TRBV5-1	TRBJ1-5	CASSLVPGQNQPQHF	TGCGCCAGCAGCTTGGTCCCGGGACAGAATCAGCCCCAGCATTTT
TRBD2	NA	TRBV5-1	TRBJ2-7	CASSFTVAGISSYEQYF	TGCGCCAGCAGCTTTACCGTAGCGGGAATAAGCTCCTACGAGCAGTACTTC
NA	NA	TRBV28	TRBJ2-1	CASSLRVGSSYNEQFF	TGTGCCAGCAGTTTAAGGGTCGGGAGCTCCTACAATGAGCAGTTCTTC
TRBD1	NA	TRBV18	TRBJ2-7	CASSPGQGTTNKQYF	TGTGCCAGCTCACCCGGACAGGGCACTACGAACAAGCAGTACTTC
TRBD2	NA	TRBV6-4	TRBJ2-1	CASSVELAGGYNEQFF	TGTGCCAGCAGTGTTGAACTAGCGGGGGGTTACAATGAGCAGTTCTTC
NA	NA	TRBV29-1	TRBJ2-5	CSVGLKQGLKTQYF	TGCAGCGTTGGCCTGAAACAGGGTCTAAAGACCCAGTACTTC
TRBD2	NA	TRBV29-1	TRBJ2-5	CSVEKLAGVRETQYF	TGCAGCGTTGAAAAGCTAGCGGGAGTAAGAGAGACCCAGTACTTC
NA	NA	TRBV6-1	TRBJ1-1	CASSLDPGATEAFF	TGTGCCAGCAGCCTGGATCCAGGGGCCACTGAAGCTTTCTTT
NA	few	TRBV7-2	TRBJ1-3	CASSPERRTIYF	TGTGCCAGCAGCCCCGAAAGAAGAACCATATATTTT
NA	NA	TRBV6-1	TRBJ1-2	CASSEYSRGPYGYTF	TGTGCCAGCAGTGAATACTCTCGCGGCCCCTATGGCTACACCTTC
NA	NA	TRBV7-2	TRBJ2-1	CASSALPGPNNEQFF	TGTGCCAGCAGCGCCCTCCCGGGACCGAACAATGAGCAGTTCTTC
NA	NA	TRBV9	TRBJ1-6	CASSDQGTSPLHF	TGTGCCAGCAGCGACCAGGGGACTTCACCCCTCCACTTT
NA	NA	TRBV7-9	TRBJ1-1	CASSLIVGRNTEAFF	TGTGCCAGCAGCTTAATCGTGGGCAGGAACACTGAAGCTTTCTTT
NA	once	TRBV29-1	TRBJ1-1	CSVVGQGVTEAFF	TGCAGCGTGGTGGGACAAGGTGTCACTGAAGCTTTCTTT
NA	NA	TRBV18	TRBJ2-7	CASSPWGNQDEQYF	TGTGCCAGCTCACCATGGGGGAATCAGGACGAGCAGTACTTC
TRBD2	once	TRBV2	TRBJ2-3	CAIRDPTSGGTDTQYF	TGTGCCATCAGGGACCCGACTAGCGGGGGCACAGATACGCAGTATTTT
TRBD1	NA	TRBV6-5	TRBJ2-7	CASRPGTGGKYEQYF	TGTGCCAGCAGACCCGGGACAGGGGGCAAATACGAGCAGTACTTC
NA	once	TRBV10-3	TRBJ2-2	CAIRKDPDTGELFF	TGTGCCATCAGGAAGGACCCGGACACCGGGGAGCTGTTTTTT
TRBD2	NA	TRBV25-1	TRBJ2-7	CASREETSGTYEQYF	TGTGCCAGCAGGGAAGAAACTAGCGGGACTTACGAGCAGTACTTC
TRBD2	few	TRBV5-3	TRBJ2-7	CARSLHTPGLAGEQYF	TGTGCCAGAAGCTTGCATACTCCGGGACTAGCAGGTGAGCAGTACTTC
TRBD1	NA	TRBV7-9	TRBJ2-7	CASSNKRQAGGYIRGEQYF	TGTGCCAGCAGCAATAAGCGACAGGCAGGGGGTTACATACGAGGCGAGCAGTACTTC
NA	NA	TRBV6-1	TRBJ1-2	CASSDYGDLSGYTF	TGTGCCAGCAGTGATTATGGGGATTTAAGCGGCTACACCTTC
NA	NA	TRBV7-2	TRBJ2-1	CASRTRIAASYNEQFF	TGTGCCAGCAGAACACGAATAGCGGCTTCCTACAATGAGCAGTTCTTC
TRBD1	few	TRBV7-3	TRBJ2-5	CASSTGGGETQYF	TGTGCCAGCAGCACAGGGGGTGGAGAGACCCAGTACTTC
NA	NA	TRBV6-6	TRBJ2-5	CASSYQTVPETQYF	TGTGCCAGCAGTTACCAGACAGTCCCAGAGACCCAGTACTTC
TRBD1	NA	TRBV4-2	TRBJ1-3	CASSLSGQASGNTIYF	TGTGCCAGCAGCCTCTCCGGACAGGCCTCTGGAAACACCATATATTTT
NA	NA	TRBV6-1	TRBJ1-2	CASRRDLDGGYTF	TGTGCCAGCAGGCGGGACCTAGATGGAGGCTACACCTTC
TRBD1	few	TRBV5-4	TRBJ1-2	CASSPGTGNYGYTF	TGTGCCAGCAGCCCAGGGACAGGGAACTATGGCTACACCTTC
TRBD2	NA	TRBV7-2	TRBJ2-7	CASSLGGTGTSYEQYF	TGTGCCAGCAGCTTAGGCGGGACCGGGACTAGCTACGAGCAGTACTTC
NA	NA	TRBV19	TRBJ1-2	CASSKRQYGYTF	TGTGCCAGTAGTAAACGACAGTATGGCTACACCTTC
NA	NA	TRBV30	TRBJ2-5	CAWSVGGTQETQYF	TGTGCCTGGAGTGTAGGCGGAACGCAAGAGACCCAGTACTTC
NA	NA	TRBV19	TRBJ1-5	CASTQGEGNQPQHF	TGTGCCAGTACCCAGGGTGAAGGCAATCAGCCCCAGCATTTT
NA	once	TRBV10-3	TRBJ2-3	CASAGGASTDTQYF	TGTGCCTCCGCTGGCGGGGCCAGCACAGATACGCAGTATTTT
NA	NA	TRBV27	TRBJ2-3	CASSLLGTDTQYF	TGTGCCAGCAGTTTATTGGGGACAGATACGCAGTATTTT
NA	NA	TRBV18	TRBJ2-5	CASSPPRNAGQETQYF	TGTGCCAGCTCACCACCGAGAAACGCAGGCCAAGAGACCCAGTACTTC
NA	NA	TRBV29-1	TRBJ2-5	CSVSRAGQGETQYF	TGCAGCGTTTCCCGAGCGGGGCAGGGGGAGACCCAGTACTTC
NA	NA	TRBV21-1	TRBJ1-2	CASSKGNSSERRHYGYTF	TGTGCCAGCAGCAAAGGGAATTCCAGCGAACGACGCCACTATGGCTACACCTTC